The next 28 T cell receptor beta chains were all read from a single sample in a study of cytomegalovirus exposure and HLA in healthy donors. Vbeta (60) and Jbeta (13) primers were used in the PCR. Using immunoSEQ multiplex PCR, the repertoire was profiled, and TCRdb retains in-frame clones only, with some absent. This sample has roughly 130,000 clones, with around 85% found just once. Material for sequencing was PBMCs. These receptors were taken from a boy between 10 and 17 years old in good health and CMV-seronegative.

The J gene is TRBJ2-3, the V gene TRBV7-9; D perhaps matches TRBD1 (5 bases). This CDR3 spans 14 amino acids. V lost 2 bases, J lost 4 bases, and 10 bases lay in between. Germline V gene data show CDR1 as SEHNR and CDR2 as FQNEAQ (reference sequence). In DNA, the CDR3 is TGTGCCAGCAGCTTATCTTGGGGCCCAGATACGCAGTATTTT. It is translated as CASSLSWGPDTQYF.

V gene TRBV20-1 combines with J gene TRBJ1-4; D call uncertain. This CDR3 is 11 amino acids long. V was clipped by 6 bases and J by 10 bases, with 12 bases between them. Germline V gene lookup returns CDR1 DFQATT and CDR2 SNEGSKA (reference sequence). The CDR3 DNA sequence: TGCAGTGCGGGCGCCCCCGGAAAACTGTTTTTT. It codes for CSAGAPGKLFF.

The chain uses TRBV7-6 and TRBJ2-5, with D possibly TRBD1 on 6 matching bases. Per the germline V gene, CDR1 is SGHVS and CDR2 is FNYEAQ. The CDR3 is 15 amino acids. V was pared by 5 bases and J by 2 bases, with 15 bases between. CDR3 amino acids: CASSRSGTRQETQYF. CDR3 bases: TGTGCCAGCAGCCGCTCCGGGACACGACAAGAGACCCAGTACTTC. The complete variable domain, with remaining parts taken from reference TRBV7-6 and TRBJ2-5, reads GAGVSQSPRYKVTKRGQDVALRCDPISGHVSLYWYRQALGQGPEFLTYFNYEAQQDKSGLPNDRFSAERPEGSISTLTIQRTEQRDSAMYRCASSRSGTRQETQYFGPGTRLLVL.

The rearrangement links TRBV30 to TRBJ2-7; D is unresolved. The ends were cut back, 5 bases at V and 6 bases at J, with 11 bases in the middle. CDR1 and CDR2 (germline): GTSNPN, SVGIG (reference sequence). The CDR3 is 11 amino acids. The chain's CDR3 is CAWDSGAEQYF. The CDR3 bases are TGTGCCTGGGATTCAGGCGCCGAGCAGTACTTC.

This clone was recorded once. V and J are TRBV10-3 and TRBJ2-3; D is perhaps TRBD1 (6 bases). V was pared by 1 base and J by 2 bases, with 10 bases between. The V gene's germline CDR1 is ENHRY and CDR2 SYGVKD. This CDR3 region has 15 residues. The CDR3 reads CAISELQGNTDTQYF. The CDR3 coding sequence is TGTGCCATCAGTGAGTTACAGGGAAACACAGATACGCAGTATTTT.

This clone was counted a single time. This sequence joins TRBV14 and TRBJ2-7, with 8 bases lining up with TRBD2. The germline V gene has CDR1 SGHDN and CDR2 FVKESK. V lost 4 bases and J lost 1; bases outside the gene matches: 6. The CDR3 length is 15 residues. CDR3 sequence: CASSPRAGDSYEQYF. CDR3 nucleotides: TGTGCCAGCAGCCCACGAGCGGGAGATTCCTACGAGCAGTACTTC.

The V gene is TRBV6-1, the J gene TRBJ2-7, with D uncertain. The CDR3 totals 13 residues. The germline CDR1 and CDR2 sequences are MNHNS and SASEGT. Between the trimmed V and J ends, which lost 3 bases and 0 bases, there was a span of 6 bases. The CDR3 nucleotides read TGTGCCAGCAGTGATTACAGCTCCTACGAGCAGTACTTC. As protein: CASSDYSSYEQYF.

The chain carries TRBV27 and TRBJ2-7, with 11 positions matching TRBD1. V was pared by 3 bases and J by 3 bases, with 4 bases of the junction left unmatched. Germline-derived CDR1 and CDR2 are MNHEY and SMNVEV (reference sequence). The CDR3 length is 15 residues. The CDR3 is CASSFSGTGGYEQYF. The CDR3 bases are TGTGCCAGCAGTTTTTCCGGGACAGGGGGCTACGAGCAGTACTTC.

The chain uses TRBV7-9 and TRBJ2-1, with 7 bases identical to TRBD1. V shed 0 bases, J shed 5 bases, and the junction held 10 bases outside the gene matches. This CDR3 comprises 17 residues. The V gene's germline CDR1 is SEHNR and CDR2 FQNEAQ (reference sequence). The CDR3 sequence: CASSLAIGDSLDNEQFF. DNA for the CDR3: TGTGCCAGCAGCTTAGCGATCGGGGACAGCTTAGACAATGAGCAGTTCTTC.

The chain couples TRBV7-6 to TRBJ1-1; a weak D match, TRBD1 (6 bases). This CDR3 has 14 amino acids. Deletions cut 2 bases from V and 5 bases from J, with 12 bases between. The germline V gene encodes CDR1 SGHVS and CDR2 FNYEAQ. The CDR3 DNA reads as TGTGCCAGCAGCTTAAGTGGGGGGGCGACTGAAGCTTTCTTT. Its translation is CASSLSGGATEAFF.

The CDR3 nucleotides read TGTGCCAGCCGGGAGCCCGGGGAGCTGTTTTTT. This sequence encodes CASREPGELFF. The chain recombines TRBV2 with TRBJ2-2; a weak D match, TRBD2 (6 bases). CDR3 size: 11 residues. Between the trimmed V and J ends, which lost 8 bases and 6 bases, there was a span of 7 bases. CDR1 SNHLY and CDR2 FYNNEI come from the germline V gene.

This chain uses TRBV6-6 with TRBJ1-4; D unclear. The V gene lost 0 bases and the J gene lost 3 bases, with 5 bases spanning the gap. The CDR3 length is 14 residues. Germline V gene sequence: CDR1 MNHNY, CDR2 SVGAGI (reference sequence). CDR3 protein: CASSYSSSNEKLFF. The CDR3 bases are TGTGCCAGCAGTTACTCTTCTTCTAATGAAAAACTGTTTTTT.

The genes are TRBV9 and TRBJ2-1; 12 bases match TRBD2. Per germline, CDR1 SGDLS and CDR2 YYNGEE. Germline trimming cut 0 bases from V and 4 bases from J; bases unmatched to any gene: 5. The CDR3 is 17 residues long. CDR3 DNA sequence: TGTGCCAGCAGCGTAGGGGCTAGCGGGAGGGTTTACAATGAGCAGTTCTTC. Protein: CASSVGASGRVYNEQFF.

This clone has only a few counts. The chain links TRBV29-1 to TRBJ1-1; D call uncertain. CDR1 SQVTM and CDR2 ANQGSEA come from the germline V gene. This CDR3 has 13 residues. V was trimmed by 1 base and J by 3 bases, leaving 9 bases between them. This CDR3 is CSVEGRQYTEAFF. The CDR3 DNA sequence: TGCAGCGTTGAAGGTCGCCAGTACACTGAAGCTTTCTTT.

This clone showed up just a few times. The rearrangement uses TRBV5-4 and TRBJ1-1, with 7 bases fitting TRBD1. The CDR3 loop spans 13 amino acids. Germline assignment: CDR1 SGHNT and CDR2 YYREEE (reference sequence). The junction had 5 bases not matched to a gene; V was cut back by 4 bases and J by 5 bases. The CDR3 coding sequence is TGTGCCAGCAGCCTAAACAGGGGTACTGAAGCTTTCTTT. Translating it yields CASSLNRGTEAFF.

The chain links TRBV7-2 to TRBJ2-7; 9 positions agree with TRBD2. Germline CDR1 reads SGHTA; CDR2 reads FQGNSA. Trimming took 1 base from V and 1 from J; bases not matched to a gene: 8. CDR3 length: 17 residues. CDR3 sequence (DNA): TGTGCCAGCAGCTTAGATTCTCTAGCGGGGACTTCCTACGAGCAGTACTTC. It encodes CASSLDSLAGTSYEQYF.

This chain connects TRBV18 to TRBJ1-1; 10 bases are a match to TRBD1. Germline CDR1 reads KGHSH; CDR2 reads LQKENI. The CDR3 length is 15 residues. J gave up 6 bases and V 4 bases, and 8 bases lay outside the gene matches. CDR3 coding DNA: TGTGCCAGCTCACAAATGGACAGGGGGTTGGCTGAAGCTTTCTTT. Protein sequence: CASSQMDRGLAEAFF.

V and J are TRBV4-1 and TRBJ2-7; D is possibly TRBD2 (5 bases). The germline V gene encodes CDR1 MGHRA and CDR2 YSYEKL. V was shortened by 4 bases and J by 2 bases, with 12 bases between the two germline ends. There are 14 residues in the CDR3. Here the CDR3 DNA reads TGCGCCAGCAGCCCGCCCGGGGTACCCTACGAGCAGTACTTC. As protein: CASSPPGVPYEQYF.

The chain couples TRBV15 to TRBJ1-5, with 8 bases identical to TRBD1. Germline CDR1 reads LNHNV; CDR2 reads YYDKDF (reference sequence). CDR3 length equals 14 residues. V dropped 6 bases and J dropped 6; count of bases not matched to a gene: 7. This chain's CDR3 is CATRSGGAGQPQHF. CDR3 in DNA: TGTGCCACCAGATCAGGGGGCGCAGGTCAGCCCCAGCATTTT. Drawing the rest from reference TRBV15 and TRBJ1-5, the complete variable domain is DAMVIQNPRYQVTQFGKPVTLSCSQTLNHNVMYWYQQKSSQAPKLLFHYYDKDFNNEADTPDNFQSRRPNTSFCFLDIRSPGLGDTAMYLCATRSGGAGQPQHFGDGTRLSIL.

This clone was counted a few times. The chain recombines TRBV2 with TRBJ1-5, with D unresolved. The CDR3 sequence is 11 residues long. CDR1 SNHLY and CDR2 FYNNEI come from the germline V gene. V lost 6 bases, J lost 6 bases, and 6 bases lay in between. Written as DNA, the CDR3 is TGTGCCAGCAGCCCCGGTCAGCCCCAGCATTTT. Amino acids: CASSPGQPQHF.

The CDR3 bases are TGTGCCAGCAGCTTAACGGGCGGGGGTCAAGGCTACACCTTC. This codes for CASSLTGGGQGYTF. The rearrangement uses TRBV7-3 and TRBJ1-2, with D possibly being TRBD1 (5 bases). From germline, CDR1 is SGHTA and CDR2 FQGTGA. The V and J ends lost 0 bases and 8 bases respectively, with 13 bases between them. CDR3 length equals 14 residues.

The J gene is TRBJ2-7, the V gene TRBV6-6; 11 positions match TRBD1. CDR3 length: 15 amino acids. CDR1 is MNHNY, CDR2 SVGAGI, per germline (reference sequence). After removal of 0 bases from V and 7 bases from J, the junction contained 5 bases not matched to a gene. In nucleotides, the CDR3 is TGTGCCAGCAGTTACTCGGACAGGGGGCAGGGGGAGCAGTACTTC. It specifies CASSYSDRGQGEQYF.

The chain links TRBV6-5 to TRBJ2-2; TRBD1 might be the D (6 bases). This CDR3 region has 13 residues. Per the germline V gene, CDR1 is MNHEY and CDR2 is SVGAGI. Trimming cost V 8 bases and J 7 bases, with 14 bases left between them. The DNA of the CDR3 is TGTGCCAGCTTCCAGGGGCAGGGCGGGGAGCTGTTTTTT. This sequence encodes CASFQGQGGELFF.

The CDR3 here is CASSQRADHTDTQYF. As DNA, the CDR3 is TGCGCCAGCAGCCAACGAGCGGACCACACAGATACGCAGTATTTT. The chain recombines TRBV4-3 with TRBJ2-3; D perhaps matches TRBD2 (5 bases). CDR3 length: 15 residues. Germline values: CDR1 LGHNA, CDR2 YSLEER. Trimming left V 2 bases short and J 2 bases short, with 11 bases between.

The chain uses TRBV20-1 and TRBJ1-1; D is uncertain. The CDR3 spans 10 residues. Germline V gene data show CDR1 as DFQATT and CDR2 as SNEGSKA (reference sequence). V was trimmed by 7 bases and J by 5 bases, leaving 8 bases between them. Written as DNA, the CDR3 is TGCAGTGTGTTTTCTACTGAAGCTTTCTTT. It specifies CSVFSTEAFF.

This sequence joins TRBV9 and TRBJ1-1; D might be TRBD1 (5 bases). Trimming removed 4 bases at V and 10 bases at J, with 17 bases between. Germline CDR1 is SGDLS and CDR2 is YYNGEE. The CDR3 runs 13 residues. In nucleotides, the CDR3 is TGTGCCAGCAGCTCGGGACTTGCAGTCGCAGCTTTCTTT. Translated, it gives CASSSGLAVAAFF.

J is TRBJ2-3 and V is TRBV7-2, with D maybe TRBD2 (5 bases). From germline, CDR1 is SGHTA and CDR2 FQGNSA. This CDR3 spans 17 amino acids. Trimming removed 5 bases at V and 2 bases at J, with 20 bases between. The CDR3 region has the DNA TGTGCCAGCAGCCTAGAAGGCACTAGGGCCTTCACAGATACGCAGTATTTT. It codes for CASSLEGTRAFTDTQYF.

The J gene is TRBJ2-5, the V gene TRBV7-2, with a weak D call TRBD2 (6 bases). Germline V gives CDR1 SGHTA, CDR2 FQGNSA. Trimming took 2 bases from V and 6 from J, leaving 13 bases between them. The CDR3 sequence is 14 residues long. The CDR3 sequence: CASSLSEGRKTQYF. The CDR3, as DNA: TGTGCCAGCAGCTTATCGGAGGGGAGAAAGACCCAGTACTTC.